This T cell receptor beta chain comes out of a study of blood T cell repertoires in COVID-19. The protocol was immunoSEQ multiplex PCR, while the TCRdb copy is restricted to in-frame clones and leaves out a portion. The repertoire consists of roughly 250,000 clones, with 85% to 90% occurring once and the leading ten covering 0.7% to 0.9%. V shed 7 bases, J shed 8 bases, and the junction held 8 bases outside the gene matches. Per germline, CDR1 MNHEY and CDR2 SVGAGI. The CDR3 consists of 14 residues. This rearrangement joins TRBV6-5 to TRBJ1-4; 9 bases agree with TRBD1. The TCR sequence derives from a man aged 30-40 years with acute or convalescent COVID-19. The sample comprised peripheral blood. The CDR3 region is CASNKQGAKEKLFF. The CDR3 coding sequence is TGTGCCAGCAACAAACAGGGGGCGAAGGAAAAACTGTTTTTT.